The source of this TCR beta chain is a study of T cells in Graves' hyperthyroidism and ophthalmopathy. The germline V gene encodes CDR1 SGHTA and CDR2 FQGNSA. After removal of 5 bases from V and 1 base from J, the junction contained 4 bases not matched to a gene. The CDR3 spans 14 residues. Amplification of TCR beta CDR3 regions was performed using RNA transcripts as template. Initially, a first-round RT-PCR of the TCR CDR3 employed the HTBI primer set. From the multiplex PCR reads, TCRdb called clonotypes with MiXCR, one entry per CDR3 protein. This table has hundreds of thousands of distinct CDR3 sequences, approximately 15% appearing once. The sample holds many counts of this clonotype.

The sample consisted of blood. The rearrangement links TRBV7-2 to TRBJ2-5, with 7 bases matching TRBD2. The TCR was taken from a woman under 30 with Graves' hyperthyroidism. The CDR3 sequence is CASSGWTSQETQYF. In DNA form, the CDR3 reads TGTGCCAGCAGCGGCTGGACTAGCCAAGAGACCCAGTACTTC.